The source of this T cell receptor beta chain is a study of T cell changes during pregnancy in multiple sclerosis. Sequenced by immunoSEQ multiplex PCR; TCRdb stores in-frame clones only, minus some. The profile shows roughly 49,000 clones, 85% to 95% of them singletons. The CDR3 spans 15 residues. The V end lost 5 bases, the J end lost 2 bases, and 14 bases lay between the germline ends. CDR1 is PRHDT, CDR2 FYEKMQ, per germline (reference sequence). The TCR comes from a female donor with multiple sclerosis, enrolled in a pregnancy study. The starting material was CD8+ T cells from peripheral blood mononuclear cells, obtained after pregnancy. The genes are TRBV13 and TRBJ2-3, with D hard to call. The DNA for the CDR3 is TGTGCCAGCAGCCCGAGAGCCGGGTTCACAGATACGCAGTATTTT. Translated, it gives CASSPRAGFTDTQYF.